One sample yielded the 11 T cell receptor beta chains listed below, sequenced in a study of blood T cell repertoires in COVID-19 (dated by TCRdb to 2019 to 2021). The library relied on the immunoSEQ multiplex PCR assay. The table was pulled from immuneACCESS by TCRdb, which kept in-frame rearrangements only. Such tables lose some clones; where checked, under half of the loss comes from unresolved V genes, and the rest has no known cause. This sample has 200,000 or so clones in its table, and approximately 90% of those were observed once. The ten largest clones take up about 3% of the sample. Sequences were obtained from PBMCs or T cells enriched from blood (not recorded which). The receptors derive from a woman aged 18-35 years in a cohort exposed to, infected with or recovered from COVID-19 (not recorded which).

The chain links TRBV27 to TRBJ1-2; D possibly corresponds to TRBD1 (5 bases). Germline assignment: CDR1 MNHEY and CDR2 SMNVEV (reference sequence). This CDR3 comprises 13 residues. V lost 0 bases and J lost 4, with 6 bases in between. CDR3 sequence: CASSLSRAYGYTF. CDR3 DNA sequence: TGTGCCAGCAGTTTATCCAGGGCCTATGGCTACACCTTC.

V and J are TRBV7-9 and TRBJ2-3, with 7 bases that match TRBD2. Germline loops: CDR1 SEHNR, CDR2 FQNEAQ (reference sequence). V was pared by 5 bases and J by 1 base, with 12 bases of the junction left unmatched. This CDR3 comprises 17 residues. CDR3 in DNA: TGTGCCAGCAGCGCATCACGGGACTACACAGGCACAGATACGCAGTATTTT. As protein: CASSASRDYTGTDTQYF.

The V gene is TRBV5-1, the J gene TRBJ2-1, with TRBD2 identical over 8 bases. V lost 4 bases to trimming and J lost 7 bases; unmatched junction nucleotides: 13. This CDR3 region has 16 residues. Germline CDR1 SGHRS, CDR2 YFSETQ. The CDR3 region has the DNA TGCGCCAGCAGCCTCGCGGTTGGACTAGCTTTGAATGAGCAGTTCTTC. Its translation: CASSLAVGLALNEQFF.

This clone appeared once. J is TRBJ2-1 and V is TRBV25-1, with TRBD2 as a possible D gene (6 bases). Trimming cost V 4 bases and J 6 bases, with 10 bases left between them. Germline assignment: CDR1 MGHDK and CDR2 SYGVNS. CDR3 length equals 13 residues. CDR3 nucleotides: TGTGCCAGCAGTGCTCGGGAGCTCAATGAGCAGTTCTTC. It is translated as CASSARELNEQFF.

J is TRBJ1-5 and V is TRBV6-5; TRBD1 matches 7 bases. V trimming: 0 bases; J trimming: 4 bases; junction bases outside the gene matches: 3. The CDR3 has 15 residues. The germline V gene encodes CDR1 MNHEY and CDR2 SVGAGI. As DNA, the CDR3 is TGTGCCAGCAGTTACTCGGGGACAGCTAATCAGCCCCAGCATTTT. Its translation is CASSYSGTANQPQHF.

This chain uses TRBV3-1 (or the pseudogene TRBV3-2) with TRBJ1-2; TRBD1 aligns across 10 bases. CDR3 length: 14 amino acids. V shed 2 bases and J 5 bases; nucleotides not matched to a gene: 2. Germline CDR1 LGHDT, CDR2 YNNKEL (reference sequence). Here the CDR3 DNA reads TGTGCCAGCAGCCAAACGGGACAGGGGTATGGCTACACCTTC. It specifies CASSQTGQGYGYTF.

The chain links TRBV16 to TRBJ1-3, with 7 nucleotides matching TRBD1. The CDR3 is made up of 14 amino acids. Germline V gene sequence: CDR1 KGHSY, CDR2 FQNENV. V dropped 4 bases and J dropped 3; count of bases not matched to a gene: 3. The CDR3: CASSPQGFGNTIYF. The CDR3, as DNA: TGTGCCAGCAGCCCACAGGGGTTTGGAAACACCATATATTTT.

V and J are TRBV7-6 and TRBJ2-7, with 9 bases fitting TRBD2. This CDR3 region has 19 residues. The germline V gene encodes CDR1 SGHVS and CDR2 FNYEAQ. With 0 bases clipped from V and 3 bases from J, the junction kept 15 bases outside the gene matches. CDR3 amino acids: CASSLANGGREGTSYEQYF. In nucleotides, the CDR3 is TGTGCCAGCAGCTTAGCGAACGGCGGGAGGGAAGGGACTAGCTACGAGCAGTACTTC.

CDR3 sequence reads: CATRLAGGTDTQYF. The DNA for the CDR3 is TGTGCCACCAGACTAGCGGGAGGCACAGATACGCAGTATTTT. The chain is built from TRBV3-1 (or the pseudogene TRBV3-2) and TRBJ2-3; 12 nucleotides align to TRBD2. J gave up 1 base and V 10 bases, and 3 bases lay outside the gene matches. Germline assignment: CDR1 LGHDT and CDR2 YNNKEL (reference sequence). The CDR3 runs 14 residues.

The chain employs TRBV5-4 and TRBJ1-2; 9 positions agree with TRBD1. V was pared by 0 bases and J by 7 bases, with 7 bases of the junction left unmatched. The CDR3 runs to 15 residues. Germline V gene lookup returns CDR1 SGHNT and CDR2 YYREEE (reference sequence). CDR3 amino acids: CASSLEYRGRSGYTF. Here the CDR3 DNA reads TGTGCCAGCAGCTTGGAATACAGGGGGCGTAGTGGCTACACCTTC.

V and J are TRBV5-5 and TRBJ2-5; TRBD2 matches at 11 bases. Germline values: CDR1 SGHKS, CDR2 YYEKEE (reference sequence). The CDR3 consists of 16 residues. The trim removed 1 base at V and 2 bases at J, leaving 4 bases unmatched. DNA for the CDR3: TGTGCCAGCAGCTTGACTAGCGGGGGCATGCAAGAGACCCAGTACTTC. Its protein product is CASSLTSGGMQETQYF.